These T cell receptor beta chains were read from a single sample in a study of T cell changes during pregnancy in multiple sclerosis. Clones were sequenced by immunoSEQ multiplex PCR, and TCRdb holds only the in-frame ones, with some missing. The sample gives 93,000 or so clones, 80% to 95% of which show up once; 0.95% is in the top ten. Sequenced here: peripheral blood, sampled before pregnancy. Source of these receptors: a female donor with multiple sclerosis, enrolled in a pregnancy study. CDR3s include the opening cysteine and the closing phenylalanine or tryptophan.

j_call cdr3_length v_call cdr3_aa
TRBJ1-5 14 TRBV28 CASSTGFGNQPQHF
TRBJ2-3 15 TRBV2 CASSDGTDSTDTQYF
TRBJ1-5 15 TRBV6-1 CASNARDMTNQPQHF
TRBJ1-3 16 TRBV7-6 CASGAGTSIRGNTIYF
TRBJ2-7 14 TRBV5-1 CASSLAPGEYEQYF
TRBJ2-7 14 TRBV5-4 CASSLEEGTYEQYF
TRBJ1-3 14 TRBV18 CASSPGIQVNTIYF
TRBJ2-7 17 TRBV27 CASSPQLGLAGAYEQYF
TRBJ2-3 16 TRBV7-2 CASSFRSGGITDTQYF
TRBJ2-1 17 TRBV7-9 CASSLRASGVAYNEQFF
TRBJ1-2 18 TRBV7-3 CASSLTPLTGDRLDGYTF
TRBJ2-1 12 TRBV2 CASIGWENEQFF
TRBJ1-4 15 TRBV7-2 CASSFIADSNEKLFF
TRBJ1-6 15 TRBV15 CATSFNRAYNSPLHF
TRBJ2-7 14 TRBV10-2 CASRDAGALYEQYF
TRBJ2-7 14 TRBV5-1 CASSRAPMAYEQYF
TRBJ2-7 15 TRBV6-1 CASISWRGKSYEQYF
TRBJ2-3 17 TRBV6-4 CASSDTVGGSSTDTQYF
TRBJ1-1 14 TRBV6-5 CASSRDRARTEAFF
TRBJ1-5 15 TRBV2 CASGTPGQGNQPQHF
TRBJ2-2 17 TRBV5-4 CASSGGLAGGGTGELFF
TRBJ2-1 15 TRBV7-3 CASSLAGSSYNEQFF
TRBJ2-3 15 TRBV2 CASSLGTSGVNTQYF
TRBJ1-2 15 TRBV27 CASSLSAGANYGYTF
TRBJ1-4 15 TRBV19 CASTSRAIWNEKLFF
TRBJ2-1 17 TRBV5-1 CASSWGLAGSAYNEQFF
TRBJ1-5 15 TRBV4-1 CASSQATGGLQPQHF
TRBJ1-3 14 TRBV11-2 CASSLGRSGNTIYF
TRBJ2-1 18 TRBV7-6 CASRAGTSGGEHYNEQFF
TRBJ1-1 13 TRBV30 CAWIPEMNTEAFF
TRBJ2-5 15 TRBV7-6 CASSLRKQGGETQYF
TRBJ2-1 15 TRBV28 CASSFPGGPHNEQFF
TRBJ2-3 15 TRBV2 CASSSSGGQSDTQYF
TRBJ2-1 16 TRBV5-1 CASSLASSLRNNEQFF
TRBJ2-4 18 TRBV15 CATSRDRGFRLAKNIQYF
TRBJ1-2 15 TRBV19 CASSPPGTGLYGYTF
TRBJ2-3 14 TRBV11-3 CASSFSGGKDTQYF
TRBJ2-5 12 TRBV5-1 CASSKSGETQYF
TRBJ1-1 12 TRBV29-1 CGGQRRATEAFF
TRBJ1-6 15 TRBV5-5 CASSLGSSYNSPLHF
TRBJ1-4 14 TRBV5-1 CASSPGQQNEKLFF
TRBJ2-1 19 TRBV29-1 CSVDPGLAGGRSSYNEQFF
TRBJ2-7 14 TRBV4-1 CASSQVGAVHEQYF
TRBJ1-1 15 TRBV5-1 CASSPRQAPNTEAFF
TRBJ2-7 15 TRBV15 CATSGGPSPPLEQYF